The rows below give T cell receptor beta chains drawn from one sample of a study of blood T cell repertoires in COVID-19. The protocol was immunoSEQ multiplex PCR, while the TCRdb copy is restricted to in-frame clones and leaves out a portion. This table holds some 97,000 clones, about 84% found once. The sample comprised peripheral blood. These receptors were collected from a human donor in a cohort sampled during active COVID-19. The CDR3 runs from the conserved cysteine through the conserved F or W. The D gene is left open where the match is weak. Size values are once, few and many counts, or a class for expanded clones, and some rows have none.

size,J,V,D,DNA,CDR3
-,TRBJ1-5,TRBV19,-,TGTGCCAGCCTAAAAAGGGGGGGAGCACAGCCCCAGCATTTT,CASLKRGGAQPQHF
-,TRBJ2-1,TRBV7-2,-,TGTGCCAGCAGCCCCAGTTTCCGGGGGAATGAGCAGTTCTTC,CASSPSFRGNEQFF
-,TRBJ2-5,TRBV4-3,-,TGCGCCAGCAGCCAGACACAGGGTGGGGAGACCCAGTACTTC,CASSQTQGGETQYF
-,TRBJ1-6,TRBV7-8,-,TGTGCCAGCAGCTTCCAGAATTCACCCCTCCACTTT,CASSFQNSPLHF
-,TRBJ2-5,TRBV6-1,TRBD2,TGTGCCAGCAGTGTGGGTAGCGGGGGGCTGTACCAAGAGACCCAGTACTTC,CASSVGSGGLYQETQYF
-,TRBJ2-6,TRBV2,TRBD1,TGTGCCAGCTACCGGGACAGAAGCTCTGGGGCCAACGTCCTGACTTTC,CASYRDRSSGANVLTF
-,TRBJ2-7,TRBV10-3,-,TGTGCCATCAGTGATCCAGGGGCCCCATCCTACGAGCAGTACTTC,CAISDPGAPSYEQYF
-,TRBJ2-2,TRBV5-6,-,TGTGCCAGCAGCCCGGAAACCGGGTTGAGGACCGGGGAGCTGTTTTTT,CASSPETGLRTGELFF
-,TRBJ1-4,TRBV18,TRBD1,TGTGCCAGCTCACCCCGAACCCCCGACAGGGTGAGTGAAAAACTGTTTTTT,CASSPRTPDRVSEKLFF
-,TRBJ1-4,TRBV4-3,-,TGCGCCAGCAGCCAAGATGGGAGGACTAATGAAAAACTGTTTTTT,CASSQDGRTNEKLFF
-,TRBJ2-7,TRBV4-3,TRBD2,TGCGCCAGCAGCTCCTGGACTAGCGGGAGGGCGAGCTCCTACGAGCAGTACTTC,CASSSWTSGRASSYEQYF
-,TRBJ2-2,TRBV7-2,-,TGTGCCAGCAACTATTATAGTTCGAACACCGGGGAGCTGTTTTTT,CASNYYSSNTGELFF
-,TRBJ1-2,TRBV19,TRBD1,TGTGCCAGTAGTATGGACAGGGGAAGGAGCTATGGCTACACCTTC,CASSMDRGRSYGYTF
few,TRBJ2-2,TRBV29-1,TRBD1,TGCAGCGCAGACAGGGTCACCGGGGAGCTGTTTTTT,CSADRVTGELFF
-,TRBJ1-1,TRBV5-1,-,TGCGCCAGCAGCCCTCAGGGCGGGAACACTGAAGCTTTCTTT,CASSPQGGNTEAFF
-,TRBJ1-5,TRBV2,TRBD1,TGTGCCACGACGCCGACGGCTAGGACAGGGTTTCAGCCCCAGCATTTT,CATTPTARTGFQPQHF
-,TRBJ2-3,TRBV3-1/TRBV3-2,TRBD2,TGTGCCAGCAGCCAAGTGCGGAGCGGGAGCGATGCAGATACGCAGTATTTT,CASSQVRSGSDADTQYF
-,TRBJ2-2,TRBV18,TRBD2,TGTGCCAGCTCACAACTAGCGGTAATCACCGGGGAGCTGTTTTTT,CASSQLAVITGELFF
-,TRBJ2-1,TRBV9,TRBD2,TGTGCCAGCAGTGTGGGACTAGCGGGGGGGGAGCAGTTCTTC,CASSVGLAGGEQFF
-,TRBJ2-7,TRBV10-3,-,TGTGCCATCAGTGAATCCTACCCGGCAGGAAATTACGAGCAGTACTTC,CAISESYPAGNYEQYF
-,TRBJ2-3,TRBV18,-,TGTGCCAGCTCACACGGGATAGAAGCAGATACGCAGTATTTT,CASSHGIEADTQYF
-,TRBJ2-7,TRBV29-1,TRBD1,TGCAGCGTTGAAGTGGACAGGGGCATAATTCGCGAGCAGTACTTC,CSVEVDRGIIREQYF
-,TRBJ2-7,TRBV20-1,-,TGCAGTGCTAGTATCCCAGGGGATCTCTCCTACGAGCAGTACTTC,CSASIPGDLSYEQYF
-,TRBJ2-1,TRBV19,TRBD2,TGTGCCAGTAATTTCCTAGCGGGAGGGAATGAGCAGTTCTTC,CASNFLAGGNEQFF
-,TRBJ1-2,TRBV5-1,TRBD1,TGCGCCAGCAGCCCCGGACAGGGCGGCTACACCTTC,CASSPGQGGYTF
few,TRBJ1-6,TRBV10-3,TRBD1,TGTGCCATCAGTGGACAGGGGATGAATTCACCCCTCCACTTT,CAISGQGMNSPLHF
-,TRBJ2-5,TRBV30,-,TGTGCCTGGAGTAAGCGTTTGAGTAGTCTGGAGACCCAGTACTTC,CAWSKRLSSLETQYF
few,TRBJ1-2,TRBV7-9,-,TGTGCCAGCAGCTCAGATAACTATGGCTACACCTTC,CASSSDNYGYTF
-,TRBJ2-7,TRBV28,TRBD2,TGTGCCAGCACCCCGATAGGGGAGGGTCGTGAGCAGTACTTC,CASTPIGEGREQYF
-,TRBJ1-3,TRBV7-9,-,TGTGCCAGCAGCTTGTCTGCTGGAAACACCATATATTTT,CASSLSAGNTIYF
-,TRBJ2-3,TRBV3-1/TRBV3-2,-,TGTGCCAGCAGCCAAGAGGGACTAGATACGCAGTATTTT,CASSQEGLDTQYF
-,TRBJ2-1,TRBV12-3/TRBV12-4,-,TGTGCCAGCAGTTTAAGTTCTAGCTTTGAGCAGTTCTTC,CASSLSSSFEQFF